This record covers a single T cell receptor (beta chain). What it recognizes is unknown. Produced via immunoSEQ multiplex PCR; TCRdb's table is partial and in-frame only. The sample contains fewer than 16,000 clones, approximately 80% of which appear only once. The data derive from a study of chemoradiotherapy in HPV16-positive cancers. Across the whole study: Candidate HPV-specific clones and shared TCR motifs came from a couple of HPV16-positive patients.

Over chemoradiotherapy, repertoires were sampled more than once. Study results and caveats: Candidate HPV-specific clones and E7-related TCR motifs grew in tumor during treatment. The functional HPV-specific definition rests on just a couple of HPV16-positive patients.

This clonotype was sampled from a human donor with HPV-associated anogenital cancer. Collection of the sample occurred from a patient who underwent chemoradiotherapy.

CDR3 in DNA: TGTGCCAGCAGCGGGGGGGCGCTTGAGACCCAGTACTTC. Its translation is CASSGGALETQYF. The gene calls are TRBV7-3 and TRBJ2-5; D is possibly TRBD2 (7 bases). Germline V gene lookup returns CDR1 SGHTA and CDR2 FQGTGA. V shed 5 bases and J shed 5 bases, with 12 bases lying between them. This CDR3 has 13 residues. The whole variable domain, remainder taken from reference TRBV7-3 and TRBJ2-5, is GAGVSQTPSNKVTEKGKYVELRCDPISGHTALYWYRQSLGQGPEFLIYFQGTGAADDSGLPNDRFFAVRPEGSVSTLKIQRTERGDSAVYLCASSGGALETQYFGPGTRLLVL.